These T cell receptor beta chains were read from a single sample in a study of OX40 agonist ivuxolimab in advanced cancers. Sequenced by immunoSEQ multiplex PCR; TCRdb stores in-frame clones only, minus some. The data hold about 83,000 clones, with 84% observed a single time. Sequenced material: CD4+ or CD8+ T cells sorted from blood, taken in a trial of the OX40 agonist ivuxolimab. The source of these receptors is an adult with an advanced solid tumor such as melanoma, head and neck, liver or kidney cancer. CDR3s include the opening cysteine and the closing phenylalanine or tryptophan. For some rows the clone size is stated as once, few or many, or as a class when expanded; others skip it.

size | V | CDR3
- | TRBV5-1 | CASTSMGGNTQYF
- | TRBV2 | CASSESSRSYEQYF
- | TRBV27 | CASSLFPASFADTQYF
- | TRBV9 | CASSVGGWDRGLTSGIGEQFF
- | TRBV7-9 | CASSLSGGVYEQYF
- | TRBV4-3 | CASSQEAAGGNYGYTF
- | TRBV30 | CAWTGGFAEAFF
- | TRBV19 | CASSSDSGGGYEQYF
- | TRBV7-6 | CASSLELGLNEQFF
- | TRBV5-1 | CASSLQGSGNTIYF
- | TRBV15 | CATSRDQGGPGNTIYF
few | TRBV19 | CASSAGRGPGNAFF
- | TRBV5-6 | CASSPRAAKNIQYF
- | TRBV7-2 | CASSLVALRTGRWNEQFF
- | TRBV2 | CASREAFF
- | TRBV7-2 | CASSFGGDKDTEAFF
- | TRBV5-8 | CASSHPRGGRYEQFF
once | TRBV27 | CASSFRQGREEQYF
- | TRBV7-3 | CASSATRGVHEQFF
few | TRBV2 | CASRGLAGGHGELFF
- | TRBV5-1 | CACRARVGNEQFF
- | TRBV5-4 | CASSFDRPDYGYTF
- | TRBV19 | CASSVLAGGSTDTQYF
- | TRBV30 | CAWSPGGRYWGYTF
- | TRBV7-3 | CASSLTGGSAYNEQFF
- | TRBV7-9 | CASSSTASGWSIYF